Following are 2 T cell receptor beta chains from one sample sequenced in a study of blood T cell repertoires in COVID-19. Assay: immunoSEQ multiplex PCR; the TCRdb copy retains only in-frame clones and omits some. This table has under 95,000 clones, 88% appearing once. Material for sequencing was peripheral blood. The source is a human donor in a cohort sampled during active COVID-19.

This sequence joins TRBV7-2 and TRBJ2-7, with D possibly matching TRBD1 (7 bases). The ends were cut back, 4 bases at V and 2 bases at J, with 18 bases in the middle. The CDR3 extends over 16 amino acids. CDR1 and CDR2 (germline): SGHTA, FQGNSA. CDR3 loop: CASSSGGDRLPYEQYF. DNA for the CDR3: TGTGCCAGCAGCTCAGGAGGGGACAGACTTCCCTACGAGCAGTACTTC.

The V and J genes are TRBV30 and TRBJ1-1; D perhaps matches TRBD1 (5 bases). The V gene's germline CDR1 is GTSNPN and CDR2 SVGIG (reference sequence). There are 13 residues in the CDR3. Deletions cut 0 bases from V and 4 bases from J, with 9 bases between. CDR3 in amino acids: CAWSVQGLTEAFF. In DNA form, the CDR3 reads TGTGCCTGGAGTGTTCAGGGTCTCACTGAAGCTTTCTTT.